This record looks at one T cell receptor beta chain sequence and its context. Its antigen is unknown. V lost 8 bases and J lost 0, with 5 bases in between. The CDR3 is made up of 12 amino acids. The sample comes from a study of CD8 T cells in ankylosing spondylitis. A quantitative 5'-RACE method, one with molecular barcodes, was used to make TCR beta libraries. TCRdb re-called the 5' RACE reads with MiXCR, one entry per CDR3 protein. In the table there are approximately 250,000 distinct CDR3 sequences, about 24% of which are singletons. General study results and limits: A subset of motif variants has previously been described in the synovial fluid and blood of reactive arthritis. What seemed typical of ankylosing spondylitis blood was a TCR beta motif built from several highly homologous variants. Disease-associated clonotypes exhibited CD8+ identity and were relatively infrequent in peripheral blood.

The receptor's source is a male donor with ankylosing spondylitis or in good health (not recorded which). The J gene is TRBJ1-5, the V gene TRBV12-3 or TRBV12-4; D ambiguous. Material: blood, either unsorted or a sorted T cell fraction (not recorded which). The DNA of the CDR3 is TGTGCCAGCGGGGTTAGCAATCAGCCCCAGCATTTT. Translating it yields CASGVSNQPQHF.